The clone carrying this TCR beta chain was observed a single time. Generated by immunoSEQ multiplex PCR, the TCRdb table keeps only in-frame clones and is missing some. This repertoire shows about 69,000 clones, approximately 91% found once; its top ten account for roughly 1.5%. The data are from a study of T cell changes during pregnancy in multiple sclerosis. Germline assignment: CDR1 MGHRA and CDR2 YSYEKL. V was trimmed by 1 base and J by 7 bases, leaving 19 bases between them. The CDR3 length is 17 residues. The chain links TRBV4-1 to TRBJ1-4; D may be TRBD1 (6 bases). The receptor was derived from a female donor with multiple sclerosis, enrolled in a pregnancy study. This material consisted of peripheral blood, taken in the third trimester of pregnancy. The CDR3 coding sequence is TGCGCCAGCAGCCAAGTATGGGACACGGGATGGATTGAAAAACTGTTTTTT. Its protein is CASSQVWDTGWIEKLFF.